One sample yielded the 14 T cell receptor beta chains listed below, sequenced in a study of blood T cell repertoires in COVID-19. The assay was immunoSEQ multiplex PCR, and TCRdb's table has in-frame clones only and misses some. This sample has roughly 120,000 clones; over 80% occur once, and the top ten carry roughly 18%. Specimen: peripheral blood. The origin of the receptors is an older woman with acute or convalescent COVID-19.

The V gene is TRBV5-1, the J gene TRBJ2-7, with 7 nucleotides matching TRBD1. Germline CDR1 reads SGHRS; CDR2 reads YFSETQ. The CDR3 is 15 residues long. With 2 bases clipped from V and 0 bases from J, the junction kept 5 bases outside the gene matches. CDR3 bases: TGCGCCAGCAGCTTTGGGGACAGATCCTCCTACGAGCAGTACTTC. This codes for CASSFGDRSSYEQYF.

This clone appeared a single time. The rearrangement links TRBV9 to TRBJ1-4; D is unresolved. Trimming stripped 2 bases from V and 3 bases from J, with 14 bases between. Looked up from germline, CDR1 is SGDLS and CDR2 is YYNGEE. The CDR3 spans 16 residues. CDR3 sequence reads: CASSVRGAGSNEKLFF. DNA for the CDR3: TGTGCCAGCAGCGTTCGCGGTGCTGGATCTAATGAAAAACTGTTTTTT.

The rearrangement joins TRBV7-2 to TRBJ2-3; D may be TRBD2 (5 bases). This CDR3 has 13 amino acids. Germline V gene sequence: CDR1 SGHTA, CDR2 FQGNSA. Trimming shortened V by 2 bases and J by 8 bases, and 11 bases separated the two germline ends. CDR3 loop: CASSLLSGVTQYF. Here the CDR3 DNA reads TGTGCCAGCAGCTTACTGTCCGGGGTTACGCAGTATTTT. Based on the CDR3 plus reference TRBV7-2 and TRBJ2-3, the full variable domain is GAGVSQSPSNKVTEKGKDVELRCDPISGHTALYWYRQSLGQGLEFLIYFQGNSAPDKSGLPSDRFSAERTGGSVSTLTIQRTQQEDSAVYLCASSLLSGVTQYFGPGTRLTVL.

The chain has TRBV7-3 and TRBJ2-2; perhaps TRBD2 as D (6 bases). Germline values: CDR1 SGHTA, CDR2 FQGTGA. This CDR3 has 16 amino acids. V gave up 5 bases and J gave up 1 base, with 14 bases separating them. The CDR3 DNA sequence: TGTGCCAGCAGCCCACGCCCTAGCGTGAACACCGGGGAGCTGTTTTTT. Translated, it gives CASSPRPSVNTGELFF.

The chain uses TRBV30 and TRBJ2-5; D is unclear. CDR1 is GTSNPN, CDR2 SVGIG, per germline (reference sequence). Trimming cost V 3 bases and J 0 bases, with 11 bases left between them. This CDR3 region has 14 residues. The DNA of the CDR3 is TGTGCCTGGAGGAAGCCGAGGTACCAAGAGACCCAGTACTTC. Translating gives CAWRKPRYQETQYF.

The V call is TRBV3-1 (or the pseudogene TRBV3-2), the J call TRBJ2-7, with TRBD2 matching over 8 bases. Per germline, CDR1 LGHDT and CDR2 YNNKEL (reference sequence). The length of the CDR3 is 15 residues. J gave up 2 bases and V 1 base, and 4 bases lay outside the gene matches. The CDR3 region is CASSQGLAPAYEQYF. CDR3 in DNA: TGTGCCAGCAGCCAAGGACTAGCGCCTGCCTACGAGCAGTACTTC.

This sequence joins TRBV2 and TRBJ2-7; 10 bases align to TRBD2. With 6 bases clipped from V and 7 bases from J, the junction kept 9 bases outside the gene matches. CDR3 length: 14 residues. Per the germline V gene, CDR1 is SNHLY and CDR2 is FYNNEI. The CDR3 protein is CASRNEAGGFEQYF. As DNA, the CDR3 is TGTGCCAGCAGAAACGAAGCGGGGGGGTTTGAGCAGTACTTC.

The J gene is TRBJ2-7, the V gene TRBV7-2; TRBD1 might be the D (5 bases). V lost 5 bases to trimming and J lost 2 bases, with 13 bases between them. The CDR3 extends over 14 amino acids. The germline gives CDR1 SGHTA, CDR2 FQGNSA. CDR3: CASSQGGSAYEQYF. The CDR3 coding sequence is TGTGCCAGCAGCCAGGGTGGCAGCGCCTACGAGCAGTACTTC.

This clone was counted ten times or more. V is TRBV11-2 and J is TRBJ1-1; tentative D call: TRBD1 (6 bases). V gave up 0 bases and J gave up 5 bases, with 10 bases separating them. The CDR3 contains 14 residues. Germline CDR1 is SGHAT and CDR2 is FQNNGV. The DNA of the CDR3 is TGTGCCAGCAGCTTAGAGGGGGCCGGGACTGAAGCTTTCTTT. It is translated as CASSLEGAGTEAFF.

The rearrangement links TRBV29-1 to TRBJ1-1; weak D call: TRBD1 (5 bases). CDR3 length: 14 amino acids. The germline gives CDR1 SQVTM, CDR2 ANQGSEA. The germline V and J ends were trimmed by 1 base and 11 bases, with 20 bases remaining between them. The CDR3 DNA reads TGCAGCGTTGAAGGGACATCCCTGGCCTCGAACGCTTTCTTT. This gives the protein CSVEGTSLASNAFF.

V is TRBV28 and J is TRBJ1-1, with TRBD1 matching 7 bases. This CDR3 contains 14 residues. Losses at the gene ends were 8 bases for V and 1 base for J; bases not matched to a gene: 7. Germline CDR1 reads MDHEN; CDR2 reads SYDVKM. The CDR3 DNA is TGTGCCAGCGGAGCCTGGGACAGGAACACTGAAGCTTTCTTT. It specifies CASGAWDRNTEAFF.

The chain is built from TRBV28 and TRBJ1-1, with D maybe TRBD1 (5 bases). CDR3 length equals 14 residues. The V gene's germline CDR1 is MDHEN and CDR2 SYDVKM. Trimming took off 3 bases at V and 3 bases at J, with 11 bases between the two ends. CDR3: CASSLDRGYTEAFF. Here the CDR3 DNA reads TGTGCCAGCAGTTTGGATCGGGGGTACACTGAAGCTTTCTTT.

This chain joins TRBV19 and TRBJ1-2; maybe TRBD1 (6 bases). This CDR3 spans 13 amino acids. In germline, CDR1 is LNHDA, CDR2 SQIVND (reference sequence). Trimming removed 6 bases at V and 7 bases at J, with 15 bases between. CDR3 amino acids: CASRLTGTTGYTF. DNA of the CDR3: TGTGCCAGTAGACTTACCGGGACAACTGGCTACACCTTC.

The V call is TRBV28, the J call TRBJ1-1; possible D gene TRBD1, 5 bases. This CDR3 has 12 residues. Germline values: CDR1 MDHEN, CDR2 SYDVKM. The V gene lost 7 bases and the J gene lost 4 bases, with 10 bases spanning the gap. CDR3 region: CASKRGFTEAFF. The DNA for the CDR3 is TGTGCCAGCAAACGGGGGTTCACTGAAGCTTTCTTT. Based on the CDR3 plus reference TRBV28 and TRBJ1-1, the full variable domain is DVKVTQSSRYLVKRTGEKVFLECVQDMDHENMFWYRQDPGLGLRLIYFSYDVKMKEKGDIPEGYSVSREKKERFSLILESASTNQTSMYLCASKRGFTEAFFGQGTRLTVV.